This TCR beta chain is from a study of cytomegalovirus exposure and HLA in healthy donors. PCR primers comprised 60 Vbeta and 13 Jbeta primers. Clones were read by immunoSEQ multiplex PCR, and TCRdb kept only the in-frame ones, dropping some. The sample holds over 150,000 clones; 84% are singletons and the top ten take 4.8%. The CDR3 totals 16 residues. The germline CDR1 and CDR2 sequences are SSHAT and FNYEAQ (reference sequence). A word on this clone: Sequence at one end of the junction differs from germline and may be a read error.

Sequenced material: PBMCs. The chain uses TRBV7-7 and TRBJ2-3; 7 bases map to TRBD1. The TCR was taken from a girl under 18 in good health and CMV-seropositive. CDR3 DNA: TGTGCTAGCAGCTTAGGATCGCAGGGGGTGGCAGATACGCAGTATTTT. Translating gives CASSLGSQGVADTQYF. Complete variable domain (other parts from reference TRBV7-7 and TRBJ2-3): GAGVSQSPRYKVTKRGQDVTLRCDPISSHATLYWYQQALGQGPEFLTYFNYEAQPDKSGLPSDRFSAERPEGSISTLTIQRTEQRDSAMYRCASSLGSQGVADTQYFGPGTRLTVL.